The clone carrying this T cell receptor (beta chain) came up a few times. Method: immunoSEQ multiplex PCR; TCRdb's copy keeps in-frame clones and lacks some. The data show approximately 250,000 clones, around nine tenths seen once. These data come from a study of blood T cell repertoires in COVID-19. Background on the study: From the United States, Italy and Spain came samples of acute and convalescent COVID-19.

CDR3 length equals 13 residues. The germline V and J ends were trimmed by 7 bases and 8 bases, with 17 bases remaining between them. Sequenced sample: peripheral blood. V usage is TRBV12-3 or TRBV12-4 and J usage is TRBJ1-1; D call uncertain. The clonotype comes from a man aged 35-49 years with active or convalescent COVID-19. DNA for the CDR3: TGTGCCAGCACCTTACGGGAGGCCAGAGAAGCTTTCTTT. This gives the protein CASTLREAREAFF.